The 2 T cell receptor beta chains below were found in one sample sequenced in a study of blood T cell repertoires in COVID-19. The method was immunoSEQ multiplex PCR; TCRdb's version includes in-frame clones alone and lacks a portion of them. The table includes roughly 350,000 clones, around 87% detected once. Sequencing input: peripheral blood. These receptors were taken from a woman under 40 with COVID-19, enrolled during active disease.

The chain couples TRBV27 to TRBJ1-2; tentative D call: TRBD1 (6 bases). Trimming removed 4 bases at V and 4 bases at J, with 19 bases between. The CDR3 length is 16 residues. CDR1 and CDR2 (germline): MNHEY, SMNVEV (reference sequence). The CDR3 nucleotides are TGTGCCAGCAGTTCTTGGGTACAGGGTTCTCCCTATGGCTACACCTTC. Amino acid sequence: CASSSWVQGSPYGYTF.

V usage is TRBV29-1 and J usage is TRBJ2-1, with 8 bases fitting TRBD2. The length of the CDR3 is 14 residues. V shed 6 bases, J shed 6 bases, and the junction held 10 bases outside the gene matches. Germline-derived CDR1 and CDR2 are SQVTM and ANQGSEA. The CDR3 is CSVDWSSGTNEQFF. CDR3 coding DNA: TGCAGCGTCGACTGGAGTAGCGGGACCAATGAGCAGTTCTTC.